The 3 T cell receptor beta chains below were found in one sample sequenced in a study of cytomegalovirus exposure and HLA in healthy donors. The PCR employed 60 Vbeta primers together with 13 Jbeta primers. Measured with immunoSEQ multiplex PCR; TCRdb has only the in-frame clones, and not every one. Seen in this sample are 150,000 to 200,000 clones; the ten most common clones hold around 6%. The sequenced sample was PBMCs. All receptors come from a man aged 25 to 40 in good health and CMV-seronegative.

This CDR3 is CASSRIAGRTGELFF. The CDR3 nucleotides read TGTGCCAGCAGTCGAATAGCGGGACGGACCGGGGAGCTGTTTTTT. The chain recombines TRBV2 with TRBJ2-2; 8 bases line up with TRBD2. Germline CDR1 is SNHLY and CDR2 is FYNNEI. CDR3 length equals 15 residues. Trimming removed 5 bases from V and 5 bases from J; junction bases left unmatched: 7.

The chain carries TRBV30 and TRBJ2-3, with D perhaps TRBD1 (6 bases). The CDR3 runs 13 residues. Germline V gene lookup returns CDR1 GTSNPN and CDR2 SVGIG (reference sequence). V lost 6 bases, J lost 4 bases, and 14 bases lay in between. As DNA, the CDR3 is TGTGCCTGTACCCAGGGGTTTGCAGATACGCAGTATTTT. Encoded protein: CACTQGFADTQYF.

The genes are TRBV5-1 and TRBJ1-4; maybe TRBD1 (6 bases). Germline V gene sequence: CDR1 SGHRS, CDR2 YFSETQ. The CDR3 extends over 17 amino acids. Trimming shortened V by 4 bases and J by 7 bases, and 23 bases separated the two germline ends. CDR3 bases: TGCGCCAGCAGCGCCCGGACAGTACAGACAGCCAGTGAAAAACTGTTTTTT. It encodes CASSARTVQTASEKLFF.